The 5 T cell receptor beta chains reported below all come from one sample, sequenced in a study of control samples from healthy donors and cancer patients. Only in-frame clones appear in the TCRdb table, and some are missing; sequencing was by immunoSEQ multiplex PCR. The sample has tens of thousands of clones; approximately 89% are singletons. Sequencing was done on a sample of PBMCs. The origin of the receptors is a man between 25 and 39 years old with colorectal cancer.

J is TRBJ1-2 and V is TRBV7-8; D possibly corresponds to TRBD1 (6 bases). Looked up from germline, CDR1 is SGHVS and CDR2 is FQNEAQ. This CDR3 spans 16 amino acids. V shed 1 base and J shed 6 bases, with 18 bases lying between them. The DNA for the CDR3 is TGTGCCAGCAGCTTAGGAGGGGGAGGGCGGGTCGATGGCTACACCTTC. Translating it yields CASSLGGGGRVDGYTF.

This sequence joins TRBV19 and TRBJ1-1; 7 bases line up with TRBD1. Germline V lookup: CDR1 LNHDA, CDR2 SQIVND (reference sequence). J gave up 0 bases and V 6 bases, and 10 bases lay outside the gene matches. CDR3 size: 16 residues. The CDR3 nucleotides are TGTGCCAGTAGCAGACAGGGACCCATTATGAACACTGAAGCTTTCTTT. Amino acids: CASSRQGPIMNTEAFF.

V and J are TRBV24-1 and TRBJ2-3; weak D call: TRBD1 (5 bases). This CDR3 has 14 residues. The V and J ends lost 11 bases and 2 bases respectively, with 16 bases between them. CDR1 is KGHDR, CDR2 SFDVKD, per germline. The CDR3: CAINRNMNTDTQYF. DNA for the CDR3: TGTGCCATCAACAGGAATATGAACACAGATACGCAGTATTTT.

The rearrangement links TRBV7-8 to TRBJ1-3; D is unclear. Looked up from germline, CDR1 is SGHVS and CDR2 is FQNEAQ. The CDR3 loop spans 16 amino acids. The V end was cut by 2 bases, the J end by 3 bases, with 14 bases between. The CDR3 loop reads CASSLRTALSGNTIYF. In DNA, the CDR3 is TGTGCCAGCAGCTTAAGGACGGCCCTGAGTGGAAACACCATATATTTT.

This chain links TRBV5-1 with TRBJ2-1; the D call may be TRBD1 or TRBD2 (5 bases each). Trimming left V 3 bases short and J 5 bases short, with 12 bases between. The CDR3 loop spans 14 amino acids. Germline-derived CDR1 and CDR2 are SGHRS and YFSETQ. The CDR3 sequence: CASSSGTVNNEQFF. CDR3 sequence (DNA): TGCGCCAGCAGCTCCGGGACGGTGAACAATGAGCAGTTCTTC.